The 5 T cell receptor beta chains given below trace back to one sample, sequenced in a study of blood T cells in healthy people across ages. With a J-beta primer mix and a sample-barcoded 5' primer, a second PCR ran about 7 to 12 cycles. One entry per CDR3 protein, called by TCRdb with MiXCR from the 5' RACE reads. This sample has 600,000 to 800,000 distinct CDR3 sequences; 40% to 65% occur once, and the top ten carry about 13%. Sequencing was done on a sample of blood. The origin of the receptors is a woman at least 80 years old in good health.

The J gene is TRBJ2-7, the V gene TRBV15; D uncertain. Germline V gene data show CDR1 as LNHNV and CDR2 as YYDKDF (reference sequence). V was clipped by 4 bases and J by 4 bases, with 11 bases between them. This CDR3 has 13 residues. The CDR3 DNA is TGTGCCACCAGCACTGGGGTAGGGTACGAGCAGTACTTC. Translating gives CATSTGVGYEQYF.

This clonotype was observed at least ten times. The J gene is TRBJ2-3, the V gene TRBV28; 7 positions agree with TRBD1. V shed 2 bases and J 0 bases; nucleotides not matched to a gene: 5. There are 16 residues in the CDR3. The germline V gene has CDR1 MDHEN and CDR2 SYDVKM. CDR3 in amino acids: CASSLQGVSSTDTQYF. CDR3 sequence (DNA): TGTGCCAGCAGTTTACAGGGGGTTTCTAGCACAGATACGCAGTATTTT.

The chain employs TRBV12-3 or TRBV12-4 and TRBJ2-7, with 9 bases identical to TRBD1. Trimming cost V 4 bases and J 3 bases; bases outside gene matches: 13. The CDR3 contains 17 residues. The CDR3 spells CASSSSVPGQGYYEQYF. In DNA, the CDR3 is TGTGCCAGCAGTTCCTCTGTCCCGGGACAGGGATACTACGAGCAGTACTTC.

At least ten counts were recorded for this clonotype. The chain employs TRBV6-6 and TRBJ2-7; D is undetermined. V was cut by 0 bases and J by 7 bases, with 10 bases left in between. Per the germline V gene, CDR1 is MNHNY and CDR2 is SVGAGI (reference sequence). CDR3 length equals 13 residues. The CDR3 DNA is TGTGCCAGCAGTTACTCGTCAGGCTGGGAGCAGTACTTC. Protein sequence: CASSYSSGWEQYF.

CDR3 nucleotides: TGCGCCAGCAGCTTGTTCTACTCTGGGGCCAACGTCCTGACTTTC. It codes for CASSLFYSGANVLTF. V is TRBV5-1 and J is TRBJ2-6; the D is unclear. Germline CDR1 reads SGHRS; CDR2 reads YFSETQ. V was cut by 1 base and J by 0 bases, with 5 bases left in between. The CDR3 is 15 residues long. Variable domain in full (rest from reference TRBV5-1 and TRBJ2-6): KAGVTQTPRYLIKTRGQQVTLSCSPISGHRSVSWYQQTPGQGLQFLFEYFSETQRNKGNFPGRFSGRQFSNSRSEMNVSTLELGDSALYLCASSLFYSGANVLTFGAGSRLTVL.